This T cell receptor beta chain was identified during a study of vaccination and CD4 T cells after COVID-19. Whole-study context: Stimuli were overlapping spike peptide pools of SARS-CoV-2 and three common cold coronaviruses (HCoV-NL63, HCoV-OC43, HCoV-229E).

The assay that was used to sequence DNA from cultured CD4+ T cells was the Oncomine TCR Beta short-read assay. Each CDR3 protein gets one entry after TCRdb re-called the PCR reads with MiXCR. The data contain 7,000 or so distinct CDR3 sequences, about 66% of them singletons. The treatment is: roughly nine-day PBMC culture with coronavirus spike peptide pools or control peptides (ViraFEST assay). In regard to this clonotype: Its antigen is unidentified.

The CDR3 is 17 amino acids. The V and J ends lost 1 base and 6 bases respectively, with 16 bases between them. Sequenced: CD4+ T cells from blood, cultured in vitro. The chain employs TRBV12-3 or TRBV12-4 and TRBJ2-6, with no clear D. This TCR derives from a human donor who had recovered from COVID-19. CDR3 sequence reads: CASSLGRFIGEANVLTF. As DNA, the CDR3 is TGTGCCAGCAGTTTAGGCAGGTTTATAGGTGAGGCCAACGTCCTGACTTTC.